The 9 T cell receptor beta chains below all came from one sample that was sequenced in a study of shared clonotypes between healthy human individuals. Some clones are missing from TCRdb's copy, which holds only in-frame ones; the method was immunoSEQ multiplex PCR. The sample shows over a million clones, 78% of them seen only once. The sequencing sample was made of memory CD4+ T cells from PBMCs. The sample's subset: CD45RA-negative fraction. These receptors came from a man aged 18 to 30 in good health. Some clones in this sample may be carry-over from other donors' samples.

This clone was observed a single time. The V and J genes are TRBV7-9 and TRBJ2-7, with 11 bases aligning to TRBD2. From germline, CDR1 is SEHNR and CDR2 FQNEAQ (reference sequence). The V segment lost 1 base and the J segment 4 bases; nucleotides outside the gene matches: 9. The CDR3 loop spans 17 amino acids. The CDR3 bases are TGTGCCAGCAGCTTAGGGAAAGCTAGCGGGAGGACATACGAGCAGTACTTC. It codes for CASSLGKASGRTYEQYF.

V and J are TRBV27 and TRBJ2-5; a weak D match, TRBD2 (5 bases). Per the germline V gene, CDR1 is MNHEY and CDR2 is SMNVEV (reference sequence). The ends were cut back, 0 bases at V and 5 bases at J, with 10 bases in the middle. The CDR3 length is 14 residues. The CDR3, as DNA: TGTGCCAGCAGTTTATCGAGGGTTTGGGAGACCCAGTACTTC. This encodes CASSLSRVWETQYF.

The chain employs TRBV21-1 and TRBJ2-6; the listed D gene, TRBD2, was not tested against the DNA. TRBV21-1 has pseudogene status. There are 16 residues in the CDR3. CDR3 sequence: CASSKGGYSGANVLTF. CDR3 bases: TGTGCCAGCAGCAAAGGCGGGTACTCTGGGGCCAACGTCCTGACTTTC.

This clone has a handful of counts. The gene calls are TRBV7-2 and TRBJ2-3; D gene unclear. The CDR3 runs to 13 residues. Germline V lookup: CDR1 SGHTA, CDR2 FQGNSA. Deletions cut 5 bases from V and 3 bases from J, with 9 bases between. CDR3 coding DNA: TGTGCCAGCAGCATAGAACTAACAGATACGCAGTATTTT. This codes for CASSIELTDTQYF. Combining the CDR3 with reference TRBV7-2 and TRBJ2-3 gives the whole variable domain GAGVSQSPSNKVTEKGKDVELRCDPISGHTALYWYRQSLGQGLEFLIYFQGNSAPDKSGLPSDRFSAERTGGSVSTLTIQRTQQEDSAVYLCASSIELTDTQYFGPGTRLTVL.

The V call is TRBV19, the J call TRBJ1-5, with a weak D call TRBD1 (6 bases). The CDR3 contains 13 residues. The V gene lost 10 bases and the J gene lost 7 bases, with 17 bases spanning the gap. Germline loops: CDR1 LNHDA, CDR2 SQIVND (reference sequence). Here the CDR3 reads CATLKGVGQPQHF. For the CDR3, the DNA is TGTGCCACCTTAAAGGGGGTAGGACAGCCCCAGCATTTT. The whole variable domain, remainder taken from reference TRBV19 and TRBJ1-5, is DGGITQSPKYLFRKEGQNVTLSCEQNLNHDAMYWYRQDPGQGLRLIYYSQIVNDFQKGDIAEGYSVSREKKESFPLTVTSAQKNPTAFYLCATLKGVGQPQHFGDGTRLSIL.

CDR3 in DNA: TGTGCCAGCAGTGGGTACAGGGGGGACACTGAAGCTTTCTTT. This translates into CASSGYRGDTEAFF. The chain employs TRBV2 and TRBJ1-1, with TRBD1 matching 8 bases. Looked up from germline, CDR1 is SNHLY and CDR2 is FYNNEI. With 4 bases clipped from V and 3 bases from J, the junction kept 4 bases outside the gene matches. CDR3 length equals 14 residues.

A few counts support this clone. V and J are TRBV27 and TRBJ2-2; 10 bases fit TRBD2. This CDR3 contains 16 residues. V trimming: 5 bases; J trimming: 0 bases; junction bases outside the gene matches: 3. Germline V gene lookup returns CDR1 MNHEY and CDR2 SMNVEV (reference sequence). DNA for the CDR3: TGTGCCAGCAGTCCCGGACTAGCGGCGAACACCGGGGAGCTGTTTTTT. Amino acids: CASSPGLAANTGELFF.

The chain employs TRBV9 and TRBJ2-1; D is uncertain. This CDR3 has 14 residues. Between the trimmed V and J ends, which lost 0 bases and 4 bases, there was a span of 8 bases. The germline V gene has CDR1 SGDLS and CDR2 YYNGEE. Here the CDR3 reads CASSVVPVYNEQFF. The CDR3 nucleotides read TGTGCCAGCAGCGTAGTTCCCGTTTACAATGAGCAGTTCTTC. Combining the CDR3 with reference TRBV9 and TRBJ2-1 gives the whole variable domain DSGVTQTPKHLITATGQRVTLRCSPRSGDLSVYWYQQSLDQGLQFLIQYYNGEERAKGNILERFSAQQFPDLHSELNLSSLELGDSALYFCASSVVPVYNEQFFGPGTRLTVL.

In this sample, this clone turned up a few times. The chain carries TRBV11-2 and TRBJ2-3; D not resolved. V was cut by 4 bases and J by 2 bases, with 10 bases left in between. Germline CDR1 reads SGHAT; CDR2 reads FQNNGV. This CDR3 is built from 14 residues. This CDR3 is CASSWSDTTDTQYF. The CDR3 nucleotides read TGTGCCAGCAGCTGGAGCGACACCACAGATACGCAGTATTTT.